One T cell receptor beta chain is described in this entry. Its antigen is currently not known. No qualities accompany the bases; no much larger clone lies one base away. The entry originates in a study of T-cell reconstitution after alpha-beta-depleted transplantation in children (dated by TCRdb to about 2016). General notes on the study: Using TCR repertoire profiling, the study followed T-cell immune reconstitution in a quantitative way in children after TCRalphabeta/CD19-depleted allogeneic hematopoietic cell transplantation. Here is what the overall study found, with its caveats: The frequencies of hyperexpanded clones fell over the following months, and after one year, T-cell counts and TCRbeta diversity were mostly attributed to newly produced T cells. Apparently early alphabetaT-cell count recovery about two months after transplant reportedly relied on only several hundred rapidly expanded clones derived from non-depleted graft cells. The high TCRbeta diversity at day 60 in some patients was ascribed to recipient T cells and intrathymic progenitors that had survived conditioning.

In the germline V gene, CDR1 corresponds to SGHRS and CDR2 to YFSETQ. The junction carries 21 bases between V and J, which are trimmed by 2 bases and 9 bases respectively. The CDR3 holds 17 amino acids from the cysteine to the phenylalanine. This entry keeps only the CDR3 DNA: 51 bases, framed from base 1. This specimen's treatment or condition label, interpreted: allogeneic hematopoietic cell transplantation with graft depleted of TCRalphabeta T cells and CD19 B cells. TCRalphabeta/CD19-depleted allogeneic hematopoietic cell grafts were given to the transplant recipients, all of whom were children. The protocol used for the library was PCR. The sample was run on an Illumina HiSeq 2500. To normalize quantification of the TCRbeta repertoire, the TCR libraries were built with molecular barcoding that relied on unique molecular identifiers. In-frame beta chains were kept once TCRdb had trimmed the public reads at Q25 with fastp and called clones with MiXCR. CDR3 protein duplicates are merged, each entry listing the most common genes and DNA. The sample includes 700,000 to 950,000 distinct CDR3 sequences, with approximately 15% observed a single time. Roughly 5% of the sample rests with the top ten.

The sequence was obtained from a male patient younger than 18 who had a stem cell transplant for acute lymphoblastic leukemia, so the T cells may come from the graft donor. Recombination joined TRBV5-1 with TRBJ1-6; no D gene call is confident. Here the sequenced sample was PBMCs, mostly from graft donor cells, taken 360 days after TCRalphabeta/CD19-depleted stem cell transplant. The encoded CDR3 is CASSLGANRDRISPLHF. The nucleotide sequence reads as follows: TGCGCCAGCAGCTTAGGTGCCAACAGAGACCGAATTTCACCCCTCCACTTT.